The next 19 T cell receptor beta chains were all read from a single sample in a study of identical twins. MiXCR was run by TCRdb on the 5' RACE reads, yielding one entry per CDR3 protein. The data contain around 530,000 distinct CDR3 sequences, over 12% of them singletons. These sequences were also reported in another study, on yellow fever vaccine responses in identical twins.

The sequenced sample consisted of CD4+ T cells sorted from blood. Source of these receptors: a woman aged 18 to 35 in good health.

The gene calls are TRBV20-1 and TRBJ2-1; 7 bases align to TRBD2. This CDR3 has 13 residues. J gave up 1 base and V 3 bases, and 0 bases lay outside the gene matches. Germline V CDR1 and CDR2: DFQATT, SNEGSKA (reference sequence). CDR3 in DNA: TGCAGTGCTAGGCGGGGGTCCTACAATGAGCAGTTCTTC. Translated, it gives CSARRGSYNEQFF.

The chain employs TRBV3-1 and TRBJ2-7, with TRBD1 matching over 8 bases. CDR1 LGHDT and CDR2 YNNKEL come from the germline V gene (reference sequence). Trimming took 1 base from V and 2 from J; bases not matched to a gene: 7. This CDR3 has 16 residues. In DNA form, the CDR3 reads TGTGCCAGCAGCCAAGTCGGGACAGGTTTGGCCTACGAGCAGTACTTC. Translation: CASSQVGTGLAYEQYF.

For the CDR3, the DNA is TGTGCCAGCAGCTTGTTAGGGGACAGGGGAGGCGGGAGCTCCTACGAGCAGTACGTC. Translating it yields CASSLLGDRGGGSSYEQYV. V is TRBV5-6 and J is TRBJ2-7; TRBD1 matches at 10 bases. CDR3 length: 19 amino acids. The V gene end was trimmed by 1 base and the J gene end by 0 bases; junction bases not matched to a gene: 13. CDR1 SGHDT and CDR2 YYEEEE come from the germline V gene.

The V and J genes are TRBV11-1 and TRBJ2-3; the match to TRBD2 covers 11 bases. V lost 4 bases to trimming and J lost 2 bases; unmatched junction nucleotides: 11. This CDR3 has 18 residues. Germline V gene sequence: CDR1 SGHAT, CDR2 FQDESV (reference sequence). The CDR3 region has the DNA TGTGCCAGCAGCTCGGGACTAGCGGATTTTAGCTACACAGATACGCAGTATTTT. This sequence encodes CASSSGLADFSYTDTQYF.

The V call is TRBV9, the J call TRBJ2-5; D remains ambiguous. The CDR3 spans 15 residues. Trimming pared 0 bases from V and 7 bases from J, leaving 16 bases between. Germline V lookup: CDR1 SGDLS, CDR2 YYNGEE. CDR3: CASSVGAGSSGTQYF. The CDR3 DNA reads as TGTGCCAGCAGCGTAGGAGCAGGCAGTTCTGGGACCCAGTACTTC.

This chain uses TRBV5-1 with TRBJ2-2; a possible D gene is TRBD2 (5 bases). Deletions cut 2 bases from V and 5 bases from J, with 7 bases between. The length of the CDR3 is 13 residues. Germline-derived CDR1 and CDR2 are SGHRS and YFSETQ. CDR3: CASSFEGTGELFF. The CDR3 region has the DNA TGCGCCAGCAGCTTTGAGGGAACCGGGGAGCTGTTTTTT.

V gene TRBV10-3 combines with J gene TRBJ2-5, with 15 bases lining up with TRBD2. In germline, CDR1 is ENHRY, CDR2 SYGVKD. Losses at the gene ends were 4 bases for V and 3 bases for J; bases not matched to a gene: 3. CDR3 length equals 16 residues. The CDR3 bases are TGTGCCATCAGTGGGGGACTAGCGGGGGGCGAAGAGACCCAGTACTTC. Amino acids: CAISGGLAGGEETQYF.

This clonotype was recorded once. The chain employs TRBV5-1 and TRBJ2-6; weak D call: TRBD1 (5 bases). CDR1 SGHRS and CDR2 YFSETQ come from the germline V gene. Trimming removed 7 bases at V and 4 bases at J, with 15 bases between. This CDR3 region has 15 residues. CDR3 sequence (DNA): TGCGCCAGCGGGGCAGGAGATTACGGGGCCAACGTCCTGACTTTC. Its translation: CASGAGDYGANVLTF.

This clonotype was counted only a few times. The gene calls are TRBV6-1 and TRBJ1-4; D ambiguous. Trimming stripped 5 bases from V and 6 bases from J, with 7 bases between. In germline, CDR1 is MNHNS, CDR2 SASEGT. CDR3 size: 12 residues. This chain's CDR3 is CASSSGYEKLFF. CDR3 nucleotides: TGTGCCAGCAGTTCGGGGTATGAAAAACTGTTTTTT.

This clonotype was counted a few times. The chain recombines TRBV7-9 with TRBJ2-1; 9 nucleotides match TRBD1. The CDR3 covers 14 residues. With V trimmed by 5 bases and J by 8 bases, 7 bases remained unmatched. Germline V lookup: CDR1 SEHNR, CDR2 FQNEAQ (reference sequence). CDR3 amino acids: CASSTGQGHDEQFF. The CDR3 DNA is TGTGCCAGCAGCACGGGACAGGGTCACGATGAGCAGTTCTTC.

CDR3: CASSQDSLAGGHNEQFF. The DNA of the CDR3 is TGCGCCAGCAGCCAAGATAGCCTAGCGGGGGGGCACAATGAGCAGTTCTTC. The chain links TRBV4-1 to TRBJ2-1, with 12 nucleotides matching TRBD2. V lost 0 bases to trimming and J lost 5 bases; unmatched junction nucleotides: 5. Germline loops: CDR1 MGHRA, CDR2 YSYEKL. This CDR3 is built from 17 residues.

The CDR3 DNA is TGTGCCAGCAGCGCGACAGCTGGGTCGTACGAGCAGTACTTC. It codes for CASSATAGSYEQYF. The chain recombines TRBV5-5 with TRBJ2-7, with D perhaps matching TRBD1 (5 bases). The V end lost 4 bases, the J end lost 4 bases, and 15 bases lay between the germline ends. CDR1 SGHKS and CDR2 YYEKEE come from the germline V gene (reference sequence). This CDR3 has 14 residues.

This clonotype was seen at least ten times. The rearrangement links TRBV9 to TRBJ2-1, with 13 bases identical to TRBD2. Germline CDR1 and CDR2: SGDLS and YYNGEE. This CDR3 spans 20 amino acids. The V gene end was trimmed by 3 bases and the J gene end by 0 bases; junction bases not matched to a gene: 12. CDR3 DNA sequence: TGTGCCAGCAGCGCCCGTTTGACTAGCGGGAGGCTGAGCTCCTACAATGAGCAGTTCTTC. Encoded protein: CASSARLTSGRLSSYNEQFF.

The J gene is TRBJ1-4, the V gene TRBV18; TRBD1 agrees at 7 bases. Germline V gene lookup returns CDR1 KGHSH and CDR2 LQKENI. The CDR3 has 15 residues. Losses at the gene ends were 3 bases for V and 4 bases for J; bases not matched to a gene: 5. The CDR3 reads CASSPITGVNEKLFF. The CDR3 coding sequence is TGTGCCAGCTCACCCATAACAGGGGTTAATGAAAAACTGTTTTTT.

This clonotype was seen a few times. V is TRBV14 and J is TRBJ2-1; 16 nucleotides agree with TRBD2. Trimming cost V 2 bases and J 9 bases; bases outside gene matches: 13. This CDR3 has 19 residues. From germline, CDR1 is SGHDN and CDR2 FVKESK. As DNA, the CDR3 is TGTGCCAGCAGCCAAAAGTTGGGACTAGCGGGAGGGCCGATTGGTGAGCAGTTCTTC. Translated: CASSQKLGLAGGPIGEQFF.

In this sample, this clonotype turned up a few times. The CDR3, as DNA: TGTGCCAGCAGCGTCGGGGGATCGGCAACTAATGAAAAACTGTTTTTT. The encoded protein is CASSVGGSATNEKLFF. The chain uses TRBV9 and TRBJ1-4; the D gene is possibly TRBD1 (5 bases). The CDR3 is 16 amino acids. The V gene's germline CDR1 is SGDLS and CDR2 YYNGEE. The germline V and J ends were trimmed by 2 bases and 0 bases, with 11 bases remaining between them.

The chain carries TRBV14 and TRBJ2-7; TRBD1 is a possible D gene (5 bases). The germline V gene has CDR1 SGHDN and CDR2 FVKESK. V was cut by 0 bases and J by 0 bases, with 12 bases left in between. The CDR3 is 16 amino acids. In nucleotides, the CDR3 is TGTGCCAGCAGCCAAGAACCAGGGTTCGGCTCCTACGAGCAGTACTTC. Translating it yields CASSQEPGFGSYEQYF. The complete variable domain, with remaining parts taken from reference TRBV14 and TRBJ2-7, reads EAGVTQFPSHSVIEKGQTVTLRCDPISGHDNLYWYRRVMGKEIKFLLHFVKESKQDESGMPNNRFLAERTGGTYSTLKVQPAELEDSGVYFCASSQEPGFGSYEQYFGPGTRLTVT.

The chain carries TRBV4-1 and TRBJ2-3, with 13 bases that match TRBD2. In germline, CDR1 is MGHRA, CDR2 YSYEKL. The CDR3 is 18 residues long. V trimming: 4 bases; J trimming: 3 bases; junction bases outside the gene matches: 10. The CDR3 bases are TGCGCCAGCAGCCCCGGACTAGCGGGAGTTCTTTTGACAGATACGCAGTATTTT. Translation gives CASSPGLAGVLLTDTQYF.

This clonotype was seen repeatedly, ten times or more. The rearrangement uses TRBV14 and TRBJ2-6; D remains ambiguous. Trimming took off 2 bases at V and 0 bases at J, with 8 bases between the two ends. CDR3 size: 16 residues. Germline V CDR1 and CDR2: SGHDN, FVKESK. The CDR3 here is CASSQLRHSGANVLTF. Here the CDR3 DNA reads TGTGCCAGCAGCCAACTACGACACTCTGGGGCCAACGTCCTGACTTTC.